The 21 T cell receptor beta chains presented below share a single source sample, sequenced in a study of control samples from healthy donors and cancer patients. Sequencing used immunoSEQ multiplex PCR; TCRdb keeps in-frame clones, though not all of them. The top ten clones hold roughly 4% of a sample with under 150,000 clones, approximately 94% of them seen once. The sample comprised blood. All receptors derive from a man aged 25-45 years in good health.

The chain combines TRBV29-1 with TRBJ1-2; 9 bases are a match to TRBD1. The CDR3 spans 13 residues. CDR1 and CDR2 (germline): SQVTM, ANQGSEA. J was trimmed by 4 bases and V by 1 base; bases with no gene match: 1. In nucleotides, the CDR3 is TGCAGCGTTGAAGGGACAGGGGCCTATGGCTACACCTTC. It is translated as CSVEGTGAYGYTF.

This chain connects TRBV6-2 or TRBV6-3 to TRBJ1-6, with D possibly being TRBD1 (6 bases). Germline-derived CDR1 and CDR2 are MNHEY and SVGEGT. This CDR3 has 18 amino acids. V dropped 2 bases and J dropped 7 bases, with 21 bases sitting between them. As DNA, the CDR3 is TGTGCCAGCAGTTACCCCCGGACAGTCCCTATCTACAATTCACCCCTCCACTTT. As protein: CASSYPRTVPIYNSPLHF.

The chain is built from TRBV7-9 and TRBJ2-3; D may be TRBD2 (6 bases). Germline loops: CDR1 SEHNR, CDR2 FQNEAQ (reference sequence). V lost 1 base and J lost 2, with 10 bases in between. The CDR3 consists of 15 residues. CDR3 nucleotides: TGTGCCAGCAGCTTAGACGGGGGAACCACAGATACGCAGTATTTT. Translated: CASSLDGGTTDTQYF.

The chain has TRBV5-5 and TRBJ2-2; D remains ambiguous. The CDR3 runs 14 residues. Germline V gene sequence: CDR1 SGHKS, CDR2 YYEKEE (reference sequence). The germline V and J ends were trimmed by 4 bases and 4 bases, with 11 bases remaining between them. CDR3 nucleotides: TGTGCCAGCAGCGATCGCGGATTCACCGGGGAGCTGTTTTTT. Translating it yields CASSDRGFTGELFF.

V gene TRBV27 combines with J gene TRBJ1-2, with D unresolved. Per the germline V gene, CDR1 is MNHEY and CDR2 is SMNVEV (reference sequence). V was shortened by 3 bases and J by 3 bases, with 8 bases between the two germline ends. The CDR3 totals 13 residues. This chain's CDR3 is CASSFSGDYGYTF. In DNA, the CDR3 is TGTGCCAGCAGTTTCTCCGGGGACTATGGCTACACCTTC.

A word on this clone: It is likely a read error, because the conserved phenylalanine at the end of the CDR3 is missing. Because the CDR3's place on the DNA is in doubt, the DNA is left out and the CDR3 is given as listed by TCRdb. The chain uses TRBV4-3 and TRBJ1-2. Looked up from germline, CDR1 is LGHNA and CDR2 is YSLEER. The length of the CDR3 is 14 amino acids, counting both ends. The CDR3 protein is CASSQGPGPWARIY.

CDR3 sequence: CASSPSPTGWDQPQHF. The CDR3 DNA is TGTGCCAGCTCACCCTCTCCTACAGGGTGGGATCAGCCCCAGCATTTT. This rearrangement joins TRBV18 to TRBJ1-5, with D maybe TRBD1 (6 bases). Germline CDR1 is KGHSH and CDR2 is LQKENI. V was shortened by 3 bases and J by 5 bases, with 17 bases between the two germline ends. CDR3 length equals 16 residues.

The chain recombines TRBV19 with TRBJ1-5; D is ambiguous. CDR1 and CDR2 from the germline V gene are LNHDA and SQIVND (reference sequence). The CDR3 is 13 residues long. V was pared by 0 bases and J by 5 bases, with 5 bases between. The CDR3 is CASSIDPHQPQHF. The DNA of the CDR3 is TGTGCCAGTAGTATAGATCCGCATCAGCCCCAGCATTTT.

The chain is built from TRBV27 and TRBJ1-2; D unclear. The germline gives CDR1 MNHEY, CDR2 SMNVEV (reference sequence). This CDR3 has 12 amino acids. Trimming shortened V by 5 bases and J by 2 bases, and 6 bases separated the two germline ends. CDR3 loop: CASSQDNYGYTF. The CDR3 nucleotides read TGTGCCAGCAGTCAAGACAACTATGGCTACACCTTC.

This chain connects TRBV7-9 to TRBJ1-4, with no clear D. V was pared by 5 bases and J by 12 bases, with 16 bases between. CDR3 size: 13 residues. Germline V gene lookup returns CDR1 SEHNR and CDR2 FQNEAQ (reference sequence). CDR3 loop: CASSPGLGAQLFF. In DNA, the CDR3 is TGTGCCAGCAGCCCCGGTTTAGGTGCCCAACTGTTTTTT.

V usage is TRBV10-1 and J usage is TRBJ2-5, with unresolved D. The CDR3 covers 11 residues. The germline V and J ends were trimmed by 6 bases and 5 bases, with 7 bases remaining between them. Germline CDR1 and CDR2: WNHNN and SYGVQD (reference sequence). CDR3 in DNA: TGCGCCAGCAGCGGTAGGGAGACCCAGTACTTC. It translates to CASSGRETQYF.

The CDR3 region is CASSLQLPGQGHGYTF. CDR3 bases: TGTGCCAGCAGTCTTCAACTCCCGGGACAGGGTCATGGCTACACCTTC. This chain uses TRBV3-1 (or the pseudogene TRBV3-2) with TRBJ1-2; the match to TRBD1 covers 9 bases. The junction had 14 bases not matched to a gene; V was cut back by 6 bases and J by 6 bases. The CDR3 is 16 residues long. Germline V gives CDR1 LGHDT, CDR2 YNNKEL (reference sequence).

This chain links TRBV29-1 with TRBJ2-3; 7 bases line up with TRBD2. Germline CDR1 SQVTM, CDR2 ANQGSEA. With V trimmed by 5 bases and J by 1 base, 9 bases remained unmatched. The CDR3 consists of 15 residues. CDR3: CSVPTGAGGTDTQYF. CDR3 nucleotides: TGCAGCGTTCCCACCGGCGCGGGGGGCACAGATACGCAGTATTTT.

The chain links TRBV6-2 or TRBV6-3 to TRBJ2-5, with 11 positions matching TRBD2. V lost 6 bases to trimming and J lost 5 bases; unmatched junction nucleotides: 8. The length of the CDR3 is 15 residues. Germline V CDR1 and CDR2: MNHEY, SVGEGT. In DNA form, the CDR3 reads TGTGCCAGCAGCTATTCAGGGACTAGCGGTGAGACCCAGTACTTC. Translation gives CASSYSGTSGETQYF.

The CDR3 DNA is TGCAGCGTTGAAGATGGACAGTGGGAGGGGAAGGGCTATGGCTACACCTTC. Protein product: CSVEDGQWEGKGYGYTF. J is TRBJ1-2 and V is TRBV29-1; a weak D match, TRBD1 (6 bases). CDR1 is SQVTM and CDR2 is ANQGSEA in the germline V gene. With 0 bases removed from V and 4 bases from J, the gap between germline ends came to 21 bases. This CDR3 spans 17 amino acids. Full variable domain (missing parts from reference TRBV29-1 and TRBJ1-2): SAVISQKPSRDICQRGTSLTIQCQVDSQVTMMFWYRQQPGQSLTLIATANQGSEATYESGFVIDKFPISRPNLTFSTLTVSNMSPEDSSIYLCSVEDGQWEGKGYGYTFGSGTRLTVV.

The J gene is TRBJ2-3, the V gene TRBV5-1; 7 nucleotides align to TRBD1. V gave up 5 bases and J gave up 7 bases; unmatched junction bases: 7. Germline V lookup: CDR1 SGHRS, CDR2 YFSETQ. The CDR3 length is 13 residues. CDR3 DNA: TGCGCCAGCAGAGATACAGGGGCGAATACGCAGTATTTT. Its translation is CASRDTGANTQYF.

The J gene is TRBJ2-2, the V gene TRBV19; 8 bases are shared with TRBD2. Germline V CDR1 and CDR2: LNHDA, SQIVND (reference sequence). The CDR3 totals 14 residues. Germline trimming cut 8 bases from V and 1 base from J; bases unmatched to any gene: 3. The CDR3 is CASGTRLNTGELFF. The DNA for the CDR3 is TGTGCCAGTGGGACTAGACTGAACACCGGGGAGCTGTTTTTT.

The chain recombines TRBV10-3 with TRBJ2-7; TRBD1 agrees at 7 bases. Germline CDR1 and CDR2: ENHRY and SYGVKD. J lost 7 bases, V lost 0 bases, and 6 bases had no gene match. The CDR3 is 14 residues long. CDR3 coding DNA: TGTGCCATCAGTGAGTCTGACAGGGTGGGTGAGCAGTACTTC. This translates into CAISESDRVGEQYF.

This rearrangement joins TRBV29-1 to TRBJ2-5, with D unresolved. This CDR3 has 13 amino acids. CDR1 SQVTM and CDR2 ANQGSEA come from the germline V gene. Trimming removed 3 bases from V and 1 base from J, with 9 bases in between. CDR3 in amino acids: CSVESGFQETQYF. DNA of the CDR3: TGCAGCGTTGAGAGTGGGTTCCAAGAGACCCAGTACTTC.

A note on this clone: The junction differs from germline at one of its ends, possibly a read error. The chain has TRBV12-3 or TRBV12-4 and TRBJ1-2; D unclear. The CDR3 runs 13 residues. This CDR3 reads CASSLPGTYGHTF. The CDR3 nucleotides are TGTGCCAGCAGCCTACCGGGAACCTATGGCCACACCTTC.

V gene TRBV6-5 combines with J gene TRBJ2-1; 12 nucleotides align to TRBD2. Germline V CDR1 and CDR2: MNHEY, SVGAGI. Trimming at V came to 0 bases and at J to 8 bases, leaving 5 bases not matched to a gene. CDR3 size: 16 residues. CDR3 in amino acids: CASSYSRTSGAHEQFF. The CDR3 nucleotides are TGTGCCAGCAGTTACTCTCGGACTAGCGGGGCACATGAGCAGTTCTTC.